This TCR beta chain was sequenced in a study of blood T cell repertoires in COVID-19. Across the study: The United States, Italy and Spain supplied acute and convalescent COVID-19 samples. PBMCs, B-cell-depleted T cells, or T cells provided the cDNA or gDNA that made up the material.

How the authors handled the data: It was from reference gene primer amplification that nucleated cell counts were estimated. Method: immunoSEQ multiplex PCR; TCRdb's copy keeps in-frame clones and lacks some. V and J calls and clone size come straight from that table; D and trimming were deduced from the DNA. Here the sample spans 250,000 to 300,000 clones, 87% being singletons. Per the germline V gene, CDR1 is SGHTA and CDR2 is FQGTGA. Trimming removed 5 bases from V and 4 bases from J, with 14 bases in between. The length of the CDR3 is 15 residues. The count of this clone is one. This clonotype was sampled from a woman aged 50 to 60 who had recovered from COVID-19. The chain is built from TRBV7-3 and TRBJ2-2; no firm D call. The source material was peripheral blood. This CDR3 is CASSMYGPGTGELFF. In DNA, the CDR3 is TGTGCCAGCAGCATGTACGGCCCGGGCACCGGGGAGCTGTTTTTT.